This T cell receptor beta chain was captured by sequencing in a study of cytomegalovirus exposure and HLA in healthy donors. Overall study context: Within the Caucasian-associated ancestry cluster were roughly 82% of the approximately 390 genotyped donors.

The length of the CDR3 is 11 residues. Trimming took 8 bases from V and 1 from J, leaving 6 bases between them. CDR1 is MNHNS and CDR2 is SASEGT in the germline V gene. With respect to this clone: Antigen: not known.

PCR used 60 Vbeta primers and 13 Jbeta primers. TCRdb keeps only in-frame clones here, not all; method: immunoSEQ multiplex PCR. The repertoire has about 210,000 clones, about 88% of them found once; the top ten carry 0.2% to 0.25%. Whole-study findings and limits: Per published reports, the classifier diagnosed cytomegalovirus status with high specificity and sensitivity. Some TCR beta chains (around 180 of them) were listed as cytomegalovirus-associated. In an earlier analysis, about 90% or about 30%: the productive usage of most TCR beta V segments.

The sequenced sample consisted of PBMCs. The receptor comes from a girl aged 2-10 years in good health and CMV-seronegative. This chain links TRBV6-1 with TRBJ2-7, with unresolved D. CDR3 DNA sequence: TGTGCCAGCGGCCCTTCCTACGAGCAGTACTTC. As protein: CASGPSYEQYF.